The clone carrying this T cell receptor (beta chain) was detected once. Its antigen is still unknown. The sample is drawn from a study of T cell repertoires in cytomegalovirus infection. Study overall: In public TCR beta signatures, there were indications of both CMV infection and matching HLA type.

TCRdb itself ran the reads through MiXCR, one entry per CDR3 protein. The table has roughly 180,000 distinct CDR3 sequences, 28% seen once. Whole-study results and caveats: Based on cumulative public TCR beta family frequency, carriers of CMV plus the relevant HLA were identified.

Germline CDR1 PRHDT, CDR2 FYEKMQ (reference sequence). Trimming took 3 bases from V and 3 from J, leaving 8 bases between them. The length of the CDR3 is 14 residues. The receptor comes from a human donor in good health (CMV status not recorded). Some clones in this sample may be carry-over from other donors' samples. The specimen sequenced was PBMCs. V usage is TRBV13 and J usage is TRBJ1-4; no reliable D call. CDR3 nucleotide sequence: TGTGCCAGCAGCTTGAAGAGTCCTAATGAAAAACTGTTTTTT. It codes for CASSLKSPNEKLFF.